This TCR beta chain stems from a study of cytomegalovirus exposure and HLA in healthy donors. In the study overall: Falling in the Caucasian-associated ancestry cluster were about four fifths of a few hundred genotyped donors.

Overall study findings and caveats: The investigators catalogued under 200 TCR beta chains as cytomegalovirus-associated.

Per germline, CDR1 MNHEY and CDR2 SMNVEV (reference sequence). Germline trimming cut 7 bases from V and 3 bases from J; bases unmatched to any gene: 4. The CDR3 covers 14 residues. As for this clone: What it binds is unknown.

Use of 60 Vbeta and 13 Jbeta primers characterized the PCR. Sequencing used immunoSEQ multiplex PCR; TCRdb keeps in-frame clones, though not all of them. The sample comprises about 160,000 clones, around 80% of which are singletons, and roughly an eighth rests with the top ten. The sequenced sample consisted of PBMCs. The gene calls are TRBV27 and TRBJ2-7, with 12 bases fitting TRBD2. The sequence was collected from a man in his forties in good health and CMV-seropositive. CDR3 protein: CASIRLAGDYEQYF. CDR3 nucleotides: TGTGCCAGCATCAGACTAGCGGGAGACTACGAGCAGTACTTC.